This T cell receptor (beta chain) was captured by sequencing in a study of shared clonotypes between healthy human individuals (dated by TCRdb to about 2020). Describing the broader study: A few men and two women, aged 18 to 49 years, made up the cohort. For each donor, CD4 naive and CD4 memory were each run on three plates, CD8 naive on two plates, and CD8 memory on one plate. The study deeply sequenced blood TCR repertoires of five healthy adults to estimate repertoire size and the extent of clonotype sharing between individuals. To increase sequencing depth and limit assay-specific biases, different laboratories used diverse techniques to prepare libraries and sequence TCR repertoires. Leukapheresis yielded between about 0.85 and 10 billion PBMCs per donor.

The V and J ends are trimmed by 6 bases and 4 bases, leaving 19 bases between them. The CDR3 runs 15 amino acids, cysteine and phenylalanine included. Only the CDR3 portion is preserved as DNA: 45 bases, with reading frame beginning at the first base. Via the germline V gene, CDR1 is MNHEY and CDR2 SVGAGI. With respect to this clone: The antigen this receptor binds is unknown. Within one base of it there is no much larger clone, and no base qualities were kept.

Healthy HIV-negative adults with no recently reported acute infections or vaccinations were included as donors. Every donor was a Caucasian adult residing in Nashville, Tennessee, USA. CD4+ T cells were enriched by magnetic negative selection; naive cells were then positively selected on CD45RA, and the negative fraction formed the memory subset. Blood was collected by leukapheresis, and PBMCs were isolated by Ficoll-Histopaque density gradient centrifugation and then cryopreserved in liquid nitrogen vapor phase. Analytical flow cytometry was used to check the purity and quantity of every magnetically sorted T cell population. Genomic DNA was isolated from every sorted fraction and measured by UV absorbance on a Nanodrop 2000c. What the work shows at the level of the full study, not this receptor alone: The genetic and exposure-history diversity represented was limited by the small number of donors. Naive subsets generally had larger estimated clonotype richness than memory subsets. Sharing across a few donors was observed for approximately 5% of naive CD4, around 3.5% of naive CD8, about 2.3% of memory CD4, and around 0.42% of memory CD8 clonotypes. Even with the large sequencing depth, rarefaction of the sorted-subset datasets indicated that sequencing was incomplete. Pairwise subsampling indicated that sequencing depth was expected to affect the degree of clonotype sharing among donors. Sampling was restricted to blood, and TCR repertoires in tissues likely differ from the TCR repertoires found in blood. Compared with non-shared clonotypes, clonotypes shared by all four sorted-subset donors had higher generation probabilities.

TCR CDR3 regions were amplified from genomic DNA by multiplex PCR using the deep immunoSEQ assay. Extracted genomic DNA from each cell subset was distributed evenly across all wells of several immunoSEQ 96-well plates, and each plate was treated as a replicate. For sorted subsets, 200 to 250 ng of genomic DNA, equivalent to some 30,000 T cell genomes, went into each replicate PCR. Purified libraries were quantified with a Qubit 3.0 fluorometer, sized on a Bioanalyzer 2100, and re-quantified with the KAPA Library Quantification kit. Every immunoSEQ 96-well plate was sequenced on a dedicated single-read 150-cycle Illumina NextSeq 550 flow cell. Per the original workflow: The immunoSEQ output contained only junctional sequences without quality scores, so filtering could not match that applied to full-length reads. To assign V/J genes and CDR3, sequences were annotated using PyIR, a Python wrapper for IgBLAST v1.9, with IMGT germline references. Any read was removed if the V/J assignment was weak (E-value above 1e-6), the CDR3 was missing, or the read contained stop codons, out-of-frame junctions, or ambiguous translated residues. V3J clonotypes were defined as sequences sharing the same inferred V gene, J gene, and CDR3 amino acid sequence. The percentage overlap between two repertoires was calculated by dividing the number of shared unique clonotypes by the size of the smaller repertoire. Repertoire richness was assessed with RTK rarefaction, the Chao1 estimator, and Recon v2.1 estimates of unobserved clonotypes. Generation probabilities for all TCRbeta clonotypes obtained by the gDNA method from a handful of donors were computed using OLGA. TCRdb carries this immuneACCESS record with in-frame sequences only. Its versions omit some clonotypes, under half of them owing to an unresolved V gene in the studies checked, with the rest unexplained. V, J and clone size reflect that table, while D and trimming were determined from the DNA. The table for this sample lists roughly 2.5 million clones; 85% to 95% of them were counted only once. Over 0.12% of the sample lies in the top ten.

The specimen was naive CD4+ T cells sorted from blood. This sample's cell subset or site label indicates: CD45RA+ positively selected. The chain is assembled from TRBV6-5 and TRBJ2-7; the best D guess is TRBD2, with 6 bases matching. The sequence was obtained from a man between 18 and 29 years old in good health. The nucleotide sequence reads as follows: TGTGCCAGCAGCCGACAAGGTCGCGCGGGATACGAGCAGTACTTC. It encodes CASSRQGRAGYEQYF.